Below, one T cell receptor (beta chain) is given with its context. This entry comes from a study of blood T cell repertoires in COVID-19. On the study more broadly: Acute and convalescent COVID-19 samples came from the United States, Italy and Spain. PBMCs, B-cell-depleted T cells, or T cells provided the cDNA or gDNA that made up the material.

The CDR3 contains 16 residues. The V gene's germline CDR1 is SGHRS and CDR2 YFSETQ. Trimming at V came to 3 bases and at J to 5 bases, leaving 10 bases not matched to a gene. Original processing methods: From reference gene primer amplification, estimates of nucleated cell counts were derived. Sequencing was performed with immunoSEQ multiplex PCR; in TCRdb, only in-frame clones are kept and a portion is missing. The DNA was the basis for D and trimming; V, J and clone size are from that table. The profile covers tens of thousands of clones, with approximately 83% appearing a single time and roughly 9% taken by the ten largest.

Sequenced material: peripheral blood. The clonotype was recovered from a human donor in a cohort sampled during active COVID-19. The chain has TRBV5-1 and TRBJ2-3; 9 bases align to TRBD1. The CDR3 DNA reads as TGCGCCAGCAGCTCTCCGGGACAGGGAAAGGGAGATACGCAGTATTTT. It translates to CASSSPGQGKGDTQYF.